One TCR beta chain is described in this entry. This CDR3 is built from 11 residues. V was trimmed by 5 bases and J by 2 bases, leaving 4 bases between them. The germline CDR1 and CDR2 sequences are SGHRS and YFSETQ. Membership in each cohort depended on participant-reported clinical history. The sample comes from a study of blood T cell repertoires in COVID-19. Sequencing was performed with immunoSEQ multiplex PCR; in TCRdb, only in-frame clones are kept and a portion is missing. This table holds 250,000 to 400,000 clones, about 90% found once. Sequenced material: PBMCs or T cells enriched from blood (not recorded which). This rearrangement joins TRBV5-1 to TRBJ2-5; no clear D gene. The TCR was taken from a woman under 40 who had recovered from COVID-19. The CDR3 nucleotides are TGCGCCAGCAGACGGCAAGAGACCCAGTACTTC. This gives the protein CASRRQETQYF.